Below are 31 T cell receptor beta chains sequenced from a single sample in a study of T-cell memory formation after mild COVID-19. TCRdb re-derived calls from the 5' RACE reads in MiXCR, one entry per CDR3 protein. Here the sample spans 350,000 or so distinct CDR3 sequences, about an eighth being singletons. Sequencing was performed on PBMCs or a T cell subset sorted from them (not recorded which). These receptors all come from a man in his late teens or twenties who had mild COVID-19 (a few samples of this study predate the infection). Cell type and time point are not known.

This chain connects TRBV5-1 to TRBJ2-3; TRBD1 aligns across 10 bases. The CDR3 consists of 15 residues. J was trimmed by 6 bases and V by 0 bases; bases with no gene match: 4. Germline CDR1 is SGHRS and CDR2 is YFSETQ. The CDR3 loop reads CASSLGTGGIDTQYF. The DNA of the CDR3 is TGCGCCAGCAGCTTGGGGACAGGGGGGATTGATACGCAGTATTTT.

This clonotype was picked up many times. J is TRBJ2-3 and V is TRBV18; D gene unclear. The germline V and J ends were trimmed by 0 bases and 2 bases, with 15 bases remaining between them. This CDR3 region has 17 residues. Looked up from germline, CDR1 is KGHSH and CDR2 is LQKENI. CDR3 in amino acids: CASSPPNRYGSTDTQYF. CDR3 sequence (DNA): TGTGCCAGCTCACCACCGAACCGTTACGGCTCCACAGATACGCAGTATTTT.

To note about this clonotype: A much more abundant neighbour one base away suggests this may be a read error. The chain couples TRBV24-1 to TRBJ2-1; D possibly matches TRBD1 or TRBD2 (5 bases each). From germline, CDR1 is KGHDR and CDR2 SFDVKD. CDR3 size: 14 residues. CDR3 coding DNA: TGTGACACCGGGGACCGCAGCTCCTACAATGAGCAGTTCTTC. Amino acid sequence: CDTGDRSSYNEQFF.

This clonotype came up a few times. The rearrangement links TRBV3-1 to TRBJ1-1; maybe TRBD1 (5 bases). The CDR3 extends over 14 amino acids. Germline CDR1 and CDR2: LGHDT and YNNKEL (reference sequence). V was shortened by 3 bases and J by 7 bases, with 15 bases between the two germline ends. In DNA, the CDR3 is TGTGCCAGCAGCCAGTACCAGGGCTTTGGTGAAGCTTTCTTT. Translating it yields CASSQYQGFGEAFF.

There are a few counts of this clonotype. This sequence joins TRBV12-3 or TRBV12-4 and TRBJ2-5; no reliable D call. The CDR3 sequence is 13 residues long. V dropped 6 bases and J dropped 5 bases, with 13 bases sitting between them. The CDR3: CASRPQPVETQYF. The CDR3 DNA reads TGTGCCAGCAGACCCCAGCCGGTGGAGACCCAGTACTTC.

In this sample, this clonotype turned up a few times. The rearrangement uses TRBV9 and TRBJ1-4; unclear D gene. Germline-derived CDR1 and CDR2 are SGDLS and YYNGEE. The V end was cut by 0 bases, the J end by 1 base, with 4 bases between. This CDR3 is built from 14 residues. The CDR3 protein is CASSVGGTNEKLFF. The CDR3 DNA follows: TGTGCCAGCAGCGTAGGGGGAACTAATGAAAAACTGTTTTTT.

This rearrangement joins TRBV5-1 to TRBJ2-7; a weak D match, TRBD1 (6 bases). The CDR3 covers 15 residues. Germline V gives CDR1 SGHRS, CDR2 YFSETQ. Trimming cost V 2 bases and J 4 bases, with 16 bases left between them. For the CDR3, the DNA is TGCGCCAGCAGCTTCCGCCCATCTGGACAGTACGAGCAGTACTTC. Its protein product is CASSFRPSGQYEQYF.

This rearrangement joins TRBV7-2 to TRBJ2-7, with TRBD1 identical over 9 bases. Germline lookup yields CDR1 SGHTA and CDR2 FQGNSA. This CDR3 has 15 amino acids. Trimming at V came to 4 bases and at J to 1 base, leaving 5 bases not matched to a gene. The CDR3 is CASSSYRGQSYEQYF. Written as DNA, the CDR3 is TGTGCCAGCAGCTCCTACAGGGGGCAGTCCTACGAGCAGTACTTC.

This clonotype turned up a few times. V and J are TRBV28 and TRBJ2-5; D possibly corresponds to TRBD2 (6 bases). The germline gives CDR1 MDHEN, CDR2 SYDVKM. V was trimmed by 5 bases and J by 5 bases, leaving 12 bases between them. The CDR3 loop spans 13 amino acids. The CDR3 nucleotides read TGTGCCAGCAGTACGGGGGTGGGGGAGACCCAGTACTTC. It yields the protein CASSTGVGETQYF. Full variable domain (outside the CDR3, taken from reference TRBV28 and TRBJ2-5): DVKVTQSSRYLVKRTGEKVFLECVQDMDHENMFWYRQDPGLGLRLIYFSYDVKMKEKGDIPEGYSVSREKKERFSLILESASTNQTSMYLCASSTGVGETQYFGPGTRLLVL.

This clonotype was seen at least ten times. CDR3 sequence: CASRPRTGHSYNEQFF. The CDR3 nucleotides are TGTGCCAGCAGGCCCCGAACAGGGCACTCCTACAATGAGCAGTTCTTC. The chain is built from TRBV6-5 and TRBJ2-1; the D gene is possibly TRBD1 (6 bases). The CDR3 consists of 16 residues. Germline loops: CDR1 MNHEY, CDR2 SVGAGI. V dropped 6 bases and J dropped 0 bases, with 15 bases sitting between them.

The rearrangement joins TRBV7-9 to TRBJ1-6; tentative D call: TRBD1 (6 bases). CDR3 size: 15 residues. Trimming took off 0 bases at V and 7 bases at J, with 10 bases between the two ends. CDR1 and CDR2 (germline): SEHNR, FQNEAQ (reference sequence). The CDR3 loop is CASSLAPGANSPLHF. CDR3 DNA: TGTGCCAGCAGCTTAGCGCCAGGGGCCAATTCACCCCTCCACTTT. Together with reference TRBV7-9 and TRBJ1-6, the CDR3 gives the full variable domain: DTGVSQNPRHKITKRGQNVTFRCDPISEHNRLYWYRQTLGQGPEFLTYFQNEAQLEKSRLLSDRFSAERPKGSFSTLEIQRTEQGDSAMYLCASSLAPGANSPLHFGNGTRLTVT.

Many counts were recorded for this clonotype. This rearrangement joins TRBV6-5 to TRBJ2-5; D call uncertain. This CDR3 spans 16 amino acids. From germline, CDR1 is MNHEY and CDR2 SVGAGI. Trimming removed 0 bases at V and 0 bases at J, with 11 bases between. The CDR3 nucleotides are TGTGCCAGCAGTTACTCGATAGTTCACAACCAAGAGACCCAGTACTTC. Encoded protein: CASSYSIVHNQETQYF.

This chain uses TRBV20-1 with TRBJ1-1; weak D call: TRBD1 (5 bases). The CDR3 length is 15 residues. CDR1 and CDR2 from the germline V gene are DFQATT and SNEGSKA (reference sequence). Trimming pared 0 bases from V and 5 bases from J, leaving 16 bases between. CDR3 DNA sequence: TGCAGTGCTAGAGATCCGCGAGGGGATGGGACTGAAGCTTTCTTT. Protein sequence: CSARDPRGDGTEAFF.

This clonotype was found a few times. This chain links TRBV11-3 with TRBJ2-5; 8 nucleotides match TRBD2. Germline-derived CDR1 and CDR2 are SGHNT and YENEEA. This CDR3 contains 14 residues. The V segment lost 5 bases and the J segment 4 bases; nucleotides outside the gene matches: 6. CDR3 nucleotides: TGTGCCAGCAGCGCAAACGGGGGGGGAGAGACCCAGTACTTC. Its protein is CASSANGGGETQYF. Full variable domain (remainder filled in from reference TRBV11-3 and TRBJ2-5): EAGVVQSPRYKIIEKKQPVAFWCNPISGHNTLYWYLQNLGQGPELLIRYENEEAVDDSQLPKDRFSAERLKGVDSTLKIQPAELGDSAVYLCASSANGGGETQYFGPGTRLLVL.

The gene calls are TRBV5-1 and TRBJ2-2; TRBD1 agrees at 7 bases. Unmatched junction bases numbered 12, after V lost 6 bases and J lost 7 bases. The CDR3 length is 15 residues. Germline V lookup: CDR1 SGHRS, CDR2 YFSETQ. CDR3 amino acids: CASNIAIQGVGELFF. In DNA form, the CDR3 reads TGCGCCAGCAACATCGCCATCCAGGGGGTCGGGGAGCTGTTTTTT.

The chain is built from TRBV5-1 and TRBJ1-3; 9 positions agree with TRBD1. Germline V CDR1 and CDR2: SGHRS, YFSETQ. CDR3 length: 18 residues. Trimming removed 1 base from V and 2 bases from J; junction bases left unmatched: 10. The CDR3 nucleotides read TGCGCCAGCAGCTTGAGGAGCCTGGACAGGGGACCTGGAAACACCATATATTTT. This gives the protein CASSLRSLDRGPGNTIYF.

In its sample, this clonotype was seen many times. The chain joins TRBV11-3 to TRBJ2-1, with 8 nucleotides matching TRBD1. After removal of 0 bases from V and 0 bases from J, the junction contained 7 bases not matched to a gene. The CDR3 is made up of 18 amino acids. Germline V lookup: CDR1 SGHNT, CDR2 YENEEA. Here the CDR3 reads CASSLDQSGTGSYNEQFF. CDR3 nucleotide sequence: TGTGCCAGCAGCTTAGATCAATCGGGGACAGGCTCCTACAATGAGCAGTTCTTC.

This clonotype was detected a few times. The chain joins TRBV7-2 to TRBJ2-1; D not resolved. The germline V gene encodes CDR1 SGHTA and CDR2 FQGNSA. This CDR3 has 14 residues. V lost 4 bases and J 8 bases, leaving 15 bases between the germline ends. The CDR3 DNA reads TGTGCCAGCAGCTACTCAACCGCGAACGATGAGCAGTTCTTC. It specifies CASSYSTANDEQFF.

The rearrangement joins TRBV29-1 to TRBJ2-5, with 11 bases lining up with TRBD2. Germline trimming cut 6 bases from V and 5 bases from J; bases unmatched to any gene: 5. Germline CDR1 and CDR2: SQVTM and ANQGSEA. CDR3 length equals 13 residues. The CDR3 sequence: CSVRLAGFETQYF. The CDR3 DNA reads TGCAGCGTACGACTAGCGGGGTTTGAGACCCAGTACTTC. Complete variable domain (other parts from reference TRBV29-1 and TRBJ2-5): SAVISQKPSRDICQRGTSLTIQCQVDSQVTMMFWYRQQPGQSLTLIATANQGSEATYESGFVIDKFPISRPNLTFSTLTVSNMSPEDSSIYLCSVRLAGFETQYFGPGTRLLVL.

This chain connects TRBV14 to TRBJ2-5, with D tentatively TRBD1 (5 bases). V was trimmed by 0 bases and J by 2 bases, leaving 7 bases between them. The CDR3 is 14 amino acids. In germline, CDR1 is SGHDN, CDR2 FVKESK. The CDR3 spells CASSQDRVQETQYF. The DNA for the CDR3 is TGTGCCAGCAGCCAAGACAGGGTTCAAGAGACCCAGTACTTC.

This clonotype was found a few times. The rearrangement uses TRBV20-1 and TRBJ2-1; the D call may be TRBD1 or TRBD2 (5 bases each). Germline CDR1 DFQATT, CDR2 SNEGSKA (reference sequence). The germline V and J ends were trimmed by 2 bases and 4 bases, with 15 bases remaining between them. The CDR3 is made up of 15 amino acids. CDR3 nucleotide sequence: TGCAGTGCTAGAAACCTTGGGGGAATATACAATGAGCAGTTCTTC. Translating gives CSARNLGGIYNEQFF.

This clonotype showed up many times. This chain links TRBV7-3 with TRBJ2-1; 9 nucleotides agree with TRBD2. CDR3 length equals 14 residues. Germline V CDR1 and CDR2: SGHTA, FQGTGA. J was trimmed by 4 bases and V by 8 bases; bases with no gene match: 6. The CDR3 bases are TGTGCCAGCTCTGTCCTAGCGGGGTACAATGAGCAGTTCTTC. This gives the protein CASSVLAGYNEQFF.

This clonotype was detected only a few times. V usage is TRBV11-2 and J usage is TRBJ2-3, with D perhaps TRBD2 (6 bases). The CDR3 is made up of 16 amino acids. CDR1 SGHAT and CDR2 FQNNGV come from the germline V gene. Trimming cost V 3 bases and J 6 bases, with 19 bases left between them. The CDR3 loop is CASSFWPGAAVDTQYF. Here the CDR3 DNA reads TGTGCCAGCAGCTTTTGGCCGGGAGCGGCAGTTGATACGCAGTATTTT.

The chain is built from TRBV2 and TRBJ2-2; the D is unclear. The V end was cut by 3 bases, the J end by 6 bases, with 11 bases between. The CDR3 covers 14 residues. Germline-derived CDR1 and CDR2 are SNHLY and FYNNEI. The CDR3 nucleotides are TGTGCCAGCAGTGATATTTGGAATCCCGGGGAGCTGTTTTTT. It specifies CASSDIWNPGELFF.

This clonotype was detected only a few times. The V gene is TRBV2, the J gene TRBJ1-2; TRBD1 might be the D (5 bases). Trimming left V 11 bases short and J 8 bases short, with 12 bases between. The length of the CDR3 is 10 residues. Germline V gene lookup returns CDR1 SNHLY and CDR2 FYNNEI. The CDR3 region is CAARGRGYTF. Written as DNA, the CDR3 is TGTGCCGCGCGGGGACGAGGCTACACCTTC.

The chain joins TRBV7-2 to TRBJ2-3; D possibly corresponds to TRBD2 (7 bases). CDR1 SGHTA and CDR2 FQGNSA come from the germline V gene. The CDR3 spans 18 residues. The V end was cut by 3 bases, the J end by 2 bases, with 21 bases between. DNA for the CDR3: TGTGCCAGCAGCTTGGGGTTTATGGCGGGGGCCTTCACAGATACGCAGTATTTT. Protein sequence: CASSLGFMAGAFTDTQYF.

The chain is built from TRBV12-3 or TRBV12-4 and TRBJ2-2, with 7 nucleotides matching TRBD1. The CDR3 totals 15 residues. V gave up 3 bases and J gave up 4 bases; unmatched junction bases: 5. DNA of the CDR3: TGTGCCAGCAGTTTCACGGGACAGAGCACCGGGGAGCTGTTTTTT. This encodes CASSFTGQSTGELFF.

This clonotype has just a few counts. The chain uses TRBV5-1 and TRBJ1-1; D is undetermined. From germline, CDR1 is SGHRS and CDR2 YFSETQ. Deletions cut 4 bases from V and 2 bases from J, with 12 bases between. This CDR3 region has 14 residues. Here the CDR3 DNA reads TGCGCCAGCAGCATGGCCGGACGAAACACTGAAGCTTTCTTT. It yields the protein CASSMAGRNTEAFF.

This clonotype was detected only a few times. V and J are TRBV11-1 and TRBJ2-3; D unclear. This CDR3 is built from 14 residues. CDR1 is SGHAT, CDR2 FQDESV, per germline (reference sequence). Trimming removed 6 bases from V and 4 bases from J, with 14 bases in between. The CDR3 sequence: CASSSPPGADTQYF. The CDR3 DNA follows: TGTGCCAGCAGTTCACCCCCCGGAGCAGATACGCAGTATTTT. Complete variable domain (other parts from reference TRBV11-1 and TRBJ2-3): EAEVAQSPRYKITEKSQAVAFWCDPISGHATLYWYRQILGQGPELLVQFQDESVVDDSQLPKDRFSAERLKGVDSTLKIQPAELGDSAMYLCASSSPPGADTQYFGPGTRLTVL.

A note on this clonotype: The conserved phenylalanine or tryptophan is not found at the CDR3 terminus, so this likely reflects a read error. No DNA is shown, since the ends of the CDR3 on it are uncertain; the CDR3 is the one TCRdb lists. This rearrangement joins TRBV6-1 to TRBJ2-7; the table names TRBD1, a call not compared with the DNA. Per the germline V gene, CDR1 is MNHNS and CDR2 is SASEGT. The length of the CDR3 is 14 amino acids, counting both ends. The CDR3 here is CASSDRGHITSTAL.

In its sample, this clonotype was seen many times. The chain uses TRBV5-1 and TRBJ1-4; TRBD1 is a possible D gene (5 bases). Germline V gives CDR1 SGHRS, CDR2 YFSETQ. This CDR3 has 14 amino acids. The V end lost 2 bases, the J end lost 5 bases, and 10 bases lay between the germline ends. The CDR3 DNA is TGCGCCAGCAGCTTTCAGGGCCAGAATGAAAAACTGTTTTTT. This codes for CASSFQGQNEKLFF.